This TCR beta chain was sequenced during a study of spatial heterogeneity in lung cancer. Background on the study: Consistently, beta-chain sequences turned up in larger numbers than alpha-chain sequences did.

Time point defined: sample taken at primary tumor resection. This clonotype has a count of ten or more. Its antigen remains unidentified. Whole-study results and caveats: Whereas they appeared in blood less at follow-up, ubiquitous expanded tumor TCRs appeared there more at resection.

TCRdb itself ran the 5' RACE reads through MiXCR, one entry per CDR3 protein. In the table there are some 41,000 distinct CDR3 sequences, 6.5% to 7% of which are singletons. V was pared by 0 bases and J by 7 bases, with 12 bases between. CDR1 LGHNA and CDR2 YSLEER come from the germline V gene. The CDR3 is 14 amino acids. This material consisted of PBMCs, taken at surgery. The chain is built from TRBV4-3 and TRBJ1-2; unclear D gene. The TCR was taken from a female donor with early-stage non-small cell lung cancer. This chain's CDR3 is CASSQEPRSGGYTF. The DNA of the CDR3 is TGCGCCAGCAGCCAAGAACCCAGATCGGGTGGCTACACCTTC.